The T cell receptor (beta chain) under discussion was sequenced for a study of technical replicates of blood from a few donors. The germline V gene has CDR1 ENHRY and CDR2 SYGVKD. V lost 4 bases to trimming and J lost 0 bases; unmatched junction nucleotides: 0. The CDR3 sequence is 14 residues long. Clones were read by immunoSEQ multiplex PCR, and TCRdb kept only the in-frame ones, dropping some. The sample gives roughly 68,000 clones, roughly nine tenths of which show up once; over 4% is in the top ten. This clone showed up just a few times. The clonotype was recovered from a human donor in good health. Some clones in this sample may be carry-over from other donors' samples. This chain joins TRBV10-3 and TRBJ2-1; 7 bases match TRBD1. Sequences were obtained from PBMCs. Written as DNA, the CDR3 is TGTGCCATCAGTGGGACAGGCTCCTACAATGAGCAGTTCTTC. Amino acid sequence: CAISGTGSYNEQFF.